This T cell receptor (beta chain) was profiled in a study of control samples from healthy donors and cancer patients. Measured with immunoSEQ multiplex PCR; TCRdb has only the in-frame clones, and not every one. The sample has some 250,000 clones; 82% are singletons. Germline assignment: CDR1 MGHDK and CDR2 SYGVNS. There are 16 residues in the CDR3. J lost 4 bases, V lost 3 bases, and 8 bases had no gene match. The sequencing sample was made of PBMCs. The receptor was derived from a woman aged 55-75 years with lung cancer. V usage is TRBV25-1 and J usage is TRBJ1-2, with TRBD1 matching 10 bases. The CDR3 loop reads CASSDTGTGEVYGYTF. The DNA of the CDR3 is TGTGCCAGCAGTGATACGGGGACAGGGGAGGTCTATGGCTACACCTTC.